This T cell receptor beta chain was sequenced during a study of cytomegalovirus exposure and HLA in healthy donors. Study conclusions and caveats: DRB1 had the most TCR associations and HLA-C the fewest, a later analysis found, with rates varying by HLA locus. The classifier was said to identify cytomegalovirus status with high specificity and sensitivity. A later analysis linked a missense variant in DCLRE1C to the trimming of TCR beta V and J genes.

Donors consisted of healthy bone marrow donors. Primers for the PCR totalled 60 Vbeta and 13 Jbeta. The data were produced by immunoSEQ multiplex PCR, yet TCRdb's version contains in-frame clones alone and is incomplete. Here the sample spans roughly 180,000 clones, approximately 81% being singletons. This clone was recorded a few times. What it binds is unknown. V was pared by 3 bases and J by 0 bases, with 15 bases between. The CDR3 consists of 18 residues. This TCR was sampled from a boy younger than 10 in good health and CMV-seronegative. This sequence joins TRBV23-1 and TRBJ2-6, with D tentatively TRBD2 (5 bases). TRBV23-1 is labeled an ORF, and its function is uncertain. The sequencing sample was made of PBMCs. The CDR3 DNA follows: TGCGCCAGCAGTCACCCCTCGAGAGGGTTCTCTGGGGCCAACGTCCTGACTTTC. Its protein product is CASSHPSRGFSGANVLTF.